This T cell receptor (beta chain) is from a study of blood T cell repertoires in COVID-19. Study context: Collection of acute and convalescent COVID-19 samples took place in the United States, Italy and Spain. PBMCs, B-cell-depleted T cells, or T cells provided the cDNA or gDNA that made up the material.

Repertoires were generated with immunoSEQ multiplex PCR, while TCRdb's copy carries only in-frame clones and drops some. This sample has under 150,000 clones; more than 80% occur once, and the top ten carry roughly 5%. Seattle patient enrollment occurred during active infection, with longitudinal follow-up thereafter. From germline, CDR1 is SQVTM and CDR2 ANQGSEA. The CDR3 consists of 15 residues. Trimming at V came to 7 bases and at J to 3 bases, leaving 7 bases not matched to a gene. Specimen: peripheral blood. The chain is built from TRBV29-1 and TRBJ2-2; 11 bases fit TRBD2. This TCR was recovered from a woman aged 55-70 years with COVID-19, enrolled during active disease. The CDR3 DNA sequence: TGCAGCGCTTTACTAGCGGGGGACTACACCGGGGAGCTGTTTTTT. It specifies CSALLAGDYTGELFF.